These 27 T cell receptor beta chains were sequenced from one sample in a study of glioma-infiltrating T cells after dendritic cell vaccination. Method: immunoSEQ multiplex PCR; TCRdb's copy keeps in-frame clones and lacks some. The sample carries around 96,000 clones, over 60% recorded once. The sequenced sample was blood, obtained before dendritic cell vaccination. These receptors were obtained from a human donor with glioblastoma.

This clone has at least ten counts. V gene TRBV4-2 combines with J gene TRBJ2-7; 8 bases are a match to TRBD2. This CDR3 contains 17 residues. V trimming: 0 bases; J trimming: 0 bases; junction bases outside the gene matches: 7. Looked up from germline, CDR1 is LGHNA and CDR2 is YNFKEQ. The CDR3 loop reads CASSQDLGGRYSYEQYF. The DNA of the CDR3 is TGTGCCAGCAGCCAAGATTTAGGCGGGAGGTACTCCTACGAGCAGTACTTC.

V usage is TRBV19 and J usage is TRBJ1-5; D may be TRBD1 (5 bases). The CDR3 length is 15 residues. The germline V and J ends were trimmed by 4 bases and 7 bases, with 17 bases remaining between them. Germline V gives CDR1 LNHDA, CDR2 SQIVND (reference sequence). Written as DNA, the CDR3 is TGTGCCAGTAGTAAACTTGGAAAGGGGTACCAGCCCCAGCATTTT. This codes for CASSKLGKGYQPQHF.

The chain employs TRBV5-4 and TRBJ1-2, with D perhaps TRBD1 (6 bases). The CDR3 runs to 13 residues. V was trimmed by 2 bases and J by 4 bases, leaving 9 bases between them. CDR1 and CDR2 (germline): SGHNT, YYREEE (reference sequence). This chain's CDR3 is CASSLGGGYGYTF. CDR3 DNA: TGTGCCAGCAGCTTAGGGGGGGGCTATGGCTACACCTTC.

This sequence joins TRBV7-6 and TRBJ2-6; a possible D gene is TRBD2 (5 bases). The germline CDR1 and CDR2 sequences are SGHVS and FNYEAQ. Trimming stripped 4 bases from V and 1 base from J, with 8 bases between. The CDR3 has 15 amino acids. CDR3 amino acids: CASSSPGSGANVLTF. For the CDR3, the DNA is TGTGCCAGCAGCTCACCGGGGTCTGGGGCCAACGTCCTGACTTTC. Full variable domain (missing parts from reference TRBV7-6 and TRBJ2-6): GAGVSQSPRYKVTKRGQDVALRCDPISGHVSLYWYRQALGQGPEFLTYFNYEAQQDKSGLPNDRFSAERPEGSISTLTIQRTEQRDSAMYRCASSSPGSGANVLTFGAGSRLTVL.

The chain couples TRBV7-8 to TRBJ1-2; D is possibly TRBD1 (5 bases). The germline CDR1 and CDR2 sequences are SGHVS and FQNEAQ. The V gene lost 2 bases and the J gene lost 3 bases, with 10 bases spanning the gap. This CDR3 has 14 amino acids. The DNA of the CDR3 is TGTGCCAGCAGCTTATATGCAGGGCACTATGGCTACACCTTC. This sequence encodes CASSLYAGHYGYTF.

Remarks on this clone: Other DNA sequences in the sample encode the same CDR3. The chain is built from TRBV5-1 and TRBJ1-2; D gene unclear. This CDR3 has 13 residues. Per the germline V gene, CDR1 is SGHRS and CDR2 is YFSETQ. Between the trimmed V and J ends, which lost 5 bases and 2 bases, there was a span of 10 bases. Written as DNA, the CDR3 is TGCGCCAGCAGTTCCGGCGGCAACTATGGCTACACCTTC. Protein product: CASSSGGNYGYTF.

The V gene is TRBV28, the J gene TRBJ2-3; 7 positions agree with TRBD1. Germline V CDR1 and CDR2: MDHEN, SYDVKM. V dropped 3 bases and J dropped 5; count of bases not matched to a gene: 11. The CDR3 is 16 amino acids. The CDR3 bases are TGTGCCAGCAGTTTGCTATCCAGGGGGAAGGGAGATACGCAGTATTTT. Translating it yields CASSLLSRGKGDTQYF. The full variable domain, its missing parts supplied by reference TRBV28 and TRBJ2-3, is DVKVTQSSRYLVKRTGEKVFLECVQDMDHENMFWYRQDPGLGLRLIYFSYDVKMKEKGDIPEGYSVSREKKERFSLILESASTNQTSMYLCASSLLSRGKGDTQYFGPGTRLTVL.

The rearrangement links TRBV30 to TRBJ1-1; a weak D match, TRBD1 (6 bases). The CDR3 sequence is 13 residues long. Germline assignment: CDR1 GTSNPN and CDR2 SVGIG (reference sequence). The ends were cut back, 2 bases at V and 6 bases at J, with 13 bases in the middle. CDR3 DNA sequence: TGTGCCTGGAGTTTCAACCGACAGGCTGAAGCTTTCTTT. Amino acid sequence: CAWSFNRQAEAFF.

This chain uses TRBV15 with TRBJ1-3; a possible D gene is TRBD1 (6 bases). Germline V CDR1 and CDR2: LNHNV, YYDKDF (reference sequence). The CDR3 length is 17 residues. V was shortened by 0 bases and J by 4 bases, with 16 bases between the two germline ends. The CDR3: CATSRDRGGPGGNTIYF. The CDR3, as DNA: TGTGCCACCAGCAGAGATAGGGGGGGGCCGGGGGGAAACACCATATATTTT. Full variable domain (remainder filled in from reference TRBV15 and TRBJ1-3): DAMVIQNPRYQVTQFGKPVTLSCSQTLNHNVMYWYQQKSSQAPKLLFHYYDKDFNNEADTPDNFQSRRPNTSFCFLDIRSPGLGDTAMYLCATSRDRGGPGGNTIYFGEGSWLTVV.

In nucleotides, the CDR3 is TGTGCCAGCAGCGTATTTAGGGGGCCGGATGAGCAGTTCTTC. It specifies CASSVFRGPDEQFF. The J gene is TRBJ2-1, the V gene TRBV9, with 7 bases aligning to TRBD1. J was trimmed by 8 bases and V by 1 base; bases with no gene match: 6. There are 14 residues in the CDR3. Germline CDR1 SGDLS, CDR2 YYNGEE.

The chain joins TRBV9 to TRBJ1-2; no clear D. V was clipped by 4 bases and J by 3 bases, with 10 bases between them. Germline loops: CDR1 SGDLS, CDR2 YYNGEE. The CDR3 has 13 amino acids. CDR3 amino acids: CASSPTDYYGYTF. The CDR3 DNA sequence: TGTGCCAGCAGCCCCACAGATTACTATGGCTACACCTTC.

This chain connects TRBV5-1 to TRBJ2-6; TRBD1 might be the D (5 bases). The CDR3 runs 15 residues. Germline-derived CDR1 and CDR2 are SGHRS and YFSETQ. Trimming shortened V by 4 bases and J by 0 bases, and 8 bases separated the two germline ends. The CDR3 loop is CASSPDSSGANVLTF. CDR3 sequence (DNA): TGCGCCAGCAGCCCCGACAGCTCTGGGGCCAACGTCCTGACTTTC.

This clone is a singleton in its sample. The J gene is TRBJ1-1, the V gene TRBV11-2, with a weak D call TRBD1 (6 bases). Deletions cut 0 bases from V and 1 base from J, with 12 bases between. CDR3 length: 16 amino acids. Germline loops: CDR1 SGHAT, CDR2 FQNNGV. The CDR3 region has the DNA TGTGCCAGCAGCTTAGATCAAGCGGGACAGAACACTGAAGCTTTCTTT. Amino acids: CASSLDQAGQNTEAFF. Supplemented by reference TRBV11-2 and TRBJ1-1, the full variable domain reads EAGVAQSPRYKIIEKRQSVAFWCNPISGHATLYWYQQILGQGPKLLIQFQNNGVVDDSQLPKDRFSAERLKGVDSTLKIQPAKLEDSAVYLCASSLDQAGQNTEAFFGQGTRLTVV.

V is TRBV7-3 and J is TRBJ1-1; D might be TRBD1 (5 bases). CDR1 and CDR2 from the germline V gene are SGHTA and FQGTGA. The CDR3 extends over 15 amino acids. V lost 3 bases, J lost 3 bases, and 14 bases lay in between. The chain's CDR3 is CASSLAGGLDTEAFF. CDR3 coding DNA: TGTGCCAGCAGCTTGGCGGGGGGTTTGGACACTGAAGCTTTCTTT.

This clone was observed a few times. The V call is TRBV28, the J call TRBJ2-5; tentatively, D is TRBD2 (6 bases). Trimming left V 6 bases short and J 5 bases short, with 19 bases between. The CDR3 length is 15 residues. Germline V CDR1 and CDR2: MDHEN, SYDVKM. The chain's CDR3 is CASSPAGMPRETQYF. CDR3 sequence (DNA): TGTGCCAGCAGCCCAGCGGGCATGCCACGGGAGACCCAGTACTTC.

V is TRBV4-1 and J is TRBJ2-7, with no clear D. V lost 0 bases and J lost 3, with 6 bases in between. The CDR3 runs 13 residues. CDR1 and CDR2 (germline): MGHRA, YSYEKL. The CDR3 loop is CASSQETGYEQYF. In nucleotides, the CDR3 is TGCGCCAGCAGCCAAGAAACCGGCTACGAGCAGTACTTC.

The chain is built from TRBV7-9 and TRBJ1-2; D gene uncertain. Germline CDR1 reads SEHNR; CDR2 reads FQNEAQ (reference sequence). Trimming removed 2 bases from V and 5 bases from J, with 6 bases in between. The CDR3 sequence is 12 residues long. The CDR3 loop is CASSLNQYGYTF. The DNA for the CDR3 is TGTGCCAGCAGCTTAAATCAGTATGGCTACACCTTC.

The count of this clone is one. The rearrangement joins TRBV11-2 to TRBJ2-1; 10 bases align to TRBD2. Germline V gene lookup returns CDR1 SGHAT and CDR2 FQNNGV. The ends lost 5 bases at V and 2 bases at J; junction bases unmatched: 0. The CDR3 sequence is 14 residues long. CDR3 DNA: TGTGCCAGCAGCGGACTAGCGGCCTACAATGAGCAGTTCTTC. It translates to CASSGLAAYNEQFF.

The sample holds a few counts of this clone. The V and J genes are TRBV18 and TRBJ1-2; D call uncertain. Germline V gives CDR1 KGHSH, CDR2 LQKENI. V was clipped by 3 bases and J by 6 bases, with 14 bases between them. This CDR3 has 14 residues. Here the CDR3 DNA reads TGTGCCAGCTCACCGGGAGAGGCAGTCCATGGCTACACCTTC. Translating it yields CASSPGEAVHGYTF.

This chain links TRBV11-2 with TRBJ2-5, with 7 positions matching TRBD1. The CDR3 sequence is 15 residues long. Germline V gives CDR1 SGHAT, CDR2 FQNNGV. V shed 1 base and J 4 bases; nucleotides not matched to a gene: 6. The CDR3 sequence: CASSLGQGIPETQYF. The CDR3 nucleotides read TGTGCCAGCAGCTTAGGACAGGGAATACCAGAGACCCAGTACTTC.

This chain joins TRBV28 and TRBJ1-4, with TRBD1 as a possible D gene (6 bases). The V and J ends lost 7 bases and 4 bases respectively, with 13 bases between them. CDR3 length: 14 residues. The V gene's germline CDR1 is MDHEN and CDR2 SYDVKM. CDR3 DNA sequence: TGTGCCAGCACCGGACAGACCCATAATGAAAAACTGTTTTTT. The encoded protein is CASTGQTHNEKLFF.

The rearrangement links TRBV19 to TRBJ2-2; 8 nucleotides line up with TRBD1. The germline CDR1 and CDR2 sequences are LNHDA and SQIVND (reference sequence). Trimming cost V 5 bases and J 6 bases; bases outside gene matches: 5. The length of the CDR3 is 14 residues. The CDR3 DNA reads as TGTGCCAGTAGTGCCAGGGGGCTCTCCGGGGAGCTGTTTTTT. Encoded protein: CASSARGLSGELFF.

The V gene is TRBV4-2, the J gene TRBJ2-3, with 13 bases lining up with TRBD2. The CDR3 has 18 amino acids. J gave up 2 bases and V 2 bases, and 7 bases lay outside the gene matches. Germline V lookup: CDR1 LGHNA, CDR2 YNFKEQ. CDR3 sequence reads: CASSQLYGLAGATDTQYF. The CDR3, as DNA: TGTGCCAGCAGCCAACTATATGGACTAGCGGGAGCCACAGATACGCAGTATTTT.

The chain joins TRBV30 to TRBJ2-3; no reliable D call. Trimming took off 2 bases at V and 0 bases at J, with 12 bases between the two ends. CDR3 size: 15 residues. Germline V gene data show CDR1 as GTSNPN and CDR2 as SVGIG (reference sequence). The CDR3 here is CAWSLSITSTDTQYF. CDR3 DNA: TGTGCCTGGAGTTTAAGTATTACTAGCACAGATACGCAGTATTTT.

This clone was counted once. The chain recombines TRBV6-5 with TRBJ1-3; the D gene is possibly TRBD1 (5 bases). Looked up from germline, CDR1 is MNHEY and CDR2 is SVGAGI. The CDR3 is 14 residues long. The V and J ends lost 7 bases and 0 bases respectively, with 10 bases between them. The DNA of the CDR3 is TGTGCCAGCACCCGGGGGGTCTCTGGAAACACCATATATTTT. Its translation is CASTRGVSGNTIYF.

The rearrangement links TRBV4-1 to TRBJ1-1; tentative D call: TRBD1 (6 bases). From germline, CDR1 is MGHRA and CDR2 YSYEKL. V shed 3 bases and J shed 5 bases, with 16 bases lying between them. The CDR3 length is 15 residues. The CDR3 sequence is CASSHVQGVGTEAFF. The CDR3, as DNA: TGCGCCAGCAGCCATGTACAGGGCGTGGGTACTGAAGCTTTCTTT.

V usage is TRBV5-4 and J usage is TRBJ2-5; TRBD1 might be the D (7 bases). Germline-derived CDR1 and CDR2 are SGHNT and YYREEE (reference sequence). CDR3 length equals 15 residues. The V and J ends lost 4 bases and 5 bases respectively, with 18 bases between them. The CDR3 DNA sequence: TGTGCCAGCAGCCCGTCAGGGGGGCGGGTGGAGACCCAGTACTTC. Protein sequence: CASSPSGGRVETQYF.